This is a list of T cell receptor beta chains from one sample in a study of blood T cells in healthy people across ages. TCRdb processed the 5' RACE reads anew with MiXCR; each CDR3 protein has one entry. Among some 760,000 distinct CDR3 sequences listed, about 25% were seen once. These data also featured in a second study, about T cells of mothers and their children.

Sequencing was performed on blood. The receptor source for this set is a boy aged 5 to 17 in good health. Each CDR3 is given without its conserved first and last residue.

J: TRBJ2-7; V: TRBV27; CDR3: ASSFLDRPYEQY
J: TRBJ2-7; V: TRBV7-2; CDR3: ASSAGLAGPYEQY
J: TRBJ1-1; V: TRBV7-2; CDR3: ASSSVNTEAF
J: TRBJ2-6; V: TRBV11-2; CDR3: ASSFRLSGANVLT
J: TRBJ2-4; V: TRBV20-1; CDR3: SARDRGLAGGNIQY
J: TRBJ2-5; V: TRBV29-1; CDR3: SVEGRDQGETQY
J: TRBJ2-5; V: TRBV4-1; CDR3: ASSQDWASGGTGETQY
J: TRBJ1-4; V: TRBV12-3/TRBV12-4; CDR3: ASSFRRTNEKLF
J: TRBJ1-5; V: TRBV5-1; CDR3: ASSAYRGPSNSNQPQH
J: TRBJ2-1; V: TRBV12-3/TRBV12-4; CDR3: ASRPIDNEQF
J: TRBJ2-7; V: TRBV4-1; CDR3: ASSPPGRYEQY
J: TRBJ1-1; V: TRBV24-1; CDR3: ATSGDRNTEAF
J: TRBJ1-5; V: TRBV12-3/TRBV12-4; CDR3: ASSSGSRGIGQPQH
J: TRBJ2-1; V: TRBV4-2; CDR3: ASSQGSLREGLNEQF
J: TRBJ1-4; V: TRBV14; CDR3: ASSQDPATQNEKLF
J: TRBJ2-7; V: TRBV7-9; CDR3: ASSVSTSTYEQY
J: TRBJ2-1; V: TRBV6-2/TRBV6-3; CDR3: ASRTGLAENYNEQF
J: -; V: TRBV6-5; CDR3: ASSYSPSGGAYEQF
J: TRBJ2-3; V: TRBV12-3/TRBV12-4; CDR3: ASRISGVNTDTQY
J: TRBJ2-7; V: TRBV5-1; CDR3: ASSSTAGAGEQY
J: TRBJ2-1; V: TRBV7-9; CDR3: ASSPVLPSGANNEQF
J: TRBJ2-1; V: TRBV7-3; CDR3: ASSWASGRTHYNEQF
J: TRBJ2-5; V: TRBV4-1; CDR3: ASSQGLGPETQY
J: TRBJ2-7; V: TRBV28; CDR3: ASSMWGQGSVEQY
J: TRBJ2-7; V: TRBV5-1; CDR3: ASSLTRNEQY
J: TRBJ2-7; V: TRBV10-3; CDR3: AISEGGGGEQY
J: TRBJ1-2; V: TRBV19; CDR3: ASSRTGDGGYT
J: TRBJ2-7; V: TRBV27; CDR3: ASSLSGSRLYEQY
J: TRBJ2-6; V: TRBV7-9; CDR3: ASSPATGANVLT
J: TRBJ1-1; V: TRBV5-1; CDR3: ASSPGGPGLGTEAF
J: TRBJ2-3; V: TRBV29-1; CDR3: SAALGSTDTQY
J: TRBJ2-7; V: TRBV28; CDR3: ASSFLAGVSYEQY
J: -; V: TRBV27; CDR3: ASSFRTSGTNEQF
J: TRBJ2-3; V: TRBV7-3; CDR3: ASSLTGTSGGPDTQY
J: TRBJ1-4; V: TRBV27; CDR3: ASRKNDVSNEKLF
J: TRBJ2-7; V: TRBV29-1; CDR3: SVDRKGLQY
J: TRBJ1-2; V: TRBV6-1; CDR3: ASSERPGNYGYT
J: TRBJ2-1; V: TRBV11-1; CDR3: ASGRTSGTDYNEQF
J: TRBJ1-1; V: TRBV27; CDR3: ATQDRDDTEAF
J: TRBJ1-1; V: TRBV9; CDR3: ASSVDSREKAF
J: -; V: TRBV6-1; CDR3: ASMHQTGIYNEQF
J: TRBJ2-2; V: TRBV4-1; CDR3: ASSQVEAAVVDTGELF
J: TRBJ2-7; V: TRBV7-9; CDR3: ASSQTGTGVYEQY
J: TRBJ2-5; V: TRBV10-3; CDR3: AISDGAGLQETQY
J: TRBJ2-7; V: TRBV12-3/TRBV12-4; CDR3: ASSLLGQATEQY
J: TRBJ2-3; V: TRBV7-3; CDR3: ASSFRGLAGISTDTQY
J: TRBJ2-1; V: TRBV27; CDR3: ASSFRQENREQF
J: TRBJ2-7; V: TRBV28; CDR3: ASRYAYEQY
J: TRBJ2-7; V: TRBV27; CDR3: ASSLRDSLTEQY
J: TRBJ1-2; V: TRBV7-9; CDR3: ASSSSGAFGGGYT
J: TRBJ2-5; V: TRBV21-1; CDR3: ATKGGPQY
J: TRBJ1-5; V: TRBV29-1; CDR3: SVAGINQPQH
J: TRBJ2-2; V: TRBV4-3; CDR3: ASSRVGNTGELF
J: TRBJ2-1; V: TRBV6-5; CDR3: ASSLAGKINNEQF
J: TRBJ2-2; V: TRBV7-9; CDR3: ASSSTVGGGYSNTGELF